The text below deals with one TCR beta chain. The clone's antigen remains unknown. Base-call qualities are not available, and no considerably larger clone is one nucleotide away. The trial excluded patients who had a history of autoimmune disease or were on systemic immunosuppression. Peripheral blood for TCR sequencing was collected from all dose cohorts at baseline, on cycle 4 day 1, and on cycle 7 day 1. The samples were drawn from a first-in-human, open-label, multicenter phase I dose-escalation trial of ivuxolimab. Adults with locally advanced or metastatic melanoma, renal cell, hepatocellular, or head and neck squamous cell carcinoma were enrolled in the trial. Before TCR sequencing, CD4+ T cells and CD8+ T cells from peripheral blood were sorted into separate populations. The entry originates in a study of OX40 agonist ivuxolimab in advanced cancers. The study in broad terms: The costimulatory receptor OX40 (CD134) was targeted by ivuxolimab, a fully human IgG2 agonistic monoclonal antibody. Of the 50 to 55 patients in dose escalation, approximately 20 had hepatocellular carcinoma, some 15 had melanoma, 9 had renal cell carcinoma and 9 had head and neck cancer. Prior anti-PD-1, anti-PD-L1 or anti-CTLA-4 therapy was permitted, and checkpoint inhibitors had been received by under 50% of dose-escalation patients. The dose-escalation cohort was over 70% male with a mean age of around 64 years, ranging from roughly 20 to 80. The paper covers the monotherapy dose-escalation part of the phase I ivuxolimab trial, which included N of about 56 patients. Three dose-escalation patients achieved partial responses, one with hepatocellular carcinoma and two with cutaneous melanoma. The purpose of peripheral TCRbeta sequencing was to test whether ivuxolimab changed TCR sequence diversity and led to clonal T-cell expansion. Intravenous ivuxolimab was administered to patients every 2 weeks at six dose levels: 0.01, 0.1, 0.3, 1.5, 3 and 10 mg/kg. The paper's findings and limits, for the study overall: Antigen specificity was not determined for the clonally expanded peripheral T cells. At doses of 0.1 to 3.0 mg/kg, clonal expansion of both CD4+ and CD8+ blood T cells was observed from baseline to week 6. Low levels of normalized T-cell clonal expansion were also seen in some patients who did not respond. In the 0.1-3.0 mg/kg groups, partial responders had among the lowest normalized peripheral clonal expansion, particularly in CD8+ T cells. On average, CD8+ T cells showed more expanded clones than CD4+ T cells after ivuxolimab.

Counted from cysteine to phenylalanine, this CDR3 has 14 amino acids. Of the read, only the CDR3 DNA is kept; its 42 bases are in frame from base 1. Clipping removes 6 bases from V and 4 bases from J, with 6 as the unmatched junction base count. The germline V gene supplies CDR1 MRHNA and CDR2 SNTAGT. For sequencing of the TCRbeta CDR3 region, genomic DNA was extracted from the sorted cells. The immunoSEQ Assay was used to sequence the TCRbeta CDR3 regions. The immuneACCESS repertoire file appears here via TCRdb, limited to in-frame rearrangements. These files lack a portion of the clones; in checked studies, under half of the deficit traces to unresolved V genes, and the cause of the others is not known. The sample yields about 77,000 clones; over 85% were counted once. The ten largest clonotypes hold 4% to 5% of the sample.

The receptor's source is an adult with an advanced solid tumor such as melanoma, head and neck, liver or kidney cancer. The V and J segments used are TRBV6-4 and TRBJ2-3, with 8 junctional bases fitting TRBD1. The source material was CD4+ or CD8+ T cells sorted from blood, sampled in a trial of the OX40 agonist ivuxolimab. The nucleotides are TGTGCCAGCAGCCAATACAGGGGGTCAGATACGCAGTATTTT. It translates to CASSQYRGSDTQYF.